Shown below are 16 T cell receptor beta chains from a single sample sequenced in a study of breast tumors, draining lymph nodes, adjacent tissues. In TCRdb, the multiplex PCR reads were re-called with MiXCR into one record per CDR3 protein. The table has about 230,000 distinct CDR3 sequences, about a third seen once. Axillary draining lymph nodes of breast cancer patients supplied the node samples. The sequencing input was axillary lymph node tissue. The receptors shown here come from a female donor with breast cancer. Some clones in this sample may be carry-over from other donors' samples.

J is TRBJ2-7 and V is TRBV19, with D possibly matching TRBD1 (6 bases). V shed 2 bases and J shed 6 bases, with 17 bases lying between them. The CDR3 is 15 amino acids. CDR1 is LNHDA, CDR2 SQIVND, per germline (reference sequence). The CDR3 region is CASSISRQEFCEQYF. CDR3 DNA: TGTGCCAGTAGTATATCAAGACAGGAATTCTGCGAGCAGTACTTC.

At least ten counts were recorded for this clonotype. J is TRBJ2-7 and V is TRBV11-3; 9 nucleotides match TRBD2. This CDR3 contains 16 residues. Germline CDR1 is SGHNT and CDR2 is YENEEA. Losses at the gene ends were 5 bases for V and 1 base for J; bases not matched to a gene: 9. The CDR3 reads CASSLWPGLASYEQYF. Here the CDR3 DNA reads TGTGCCAGCAGCCTCTGGCCGGGACTAGCTTCCTACGAGCAGTACTTC.

The chain couples TRBV5-1 to TRBJ2-1, with 14 bases matching TRBD2. CDR3 size: 14 residues. The V segment lost 4 bases and the J segment 10 bases; nucleotides outside the gene matches: 4. The germline gives CDR1 SGHRS, CDR2 YFSETQ. This CDR3 is CASSAGTSGSEQFF. The CDR3 DNA is TGCGCCAGCAGCGCCGGGACTAGCGGGAGCGAGCAGTTCTTC.

As regards this clonotype: A read error is possible here, since a much larger clone lies one base away. The V call is TRBV7-9, the J call TRBJ2-1; 10 nucleotides agree with TRBD1. This CDR3 is built from 15 residues. The germline gives CDR1 SEHNR, CDR2 FQNEAQ (reference sequence). As DNA, the CDR3 is TGTGCCAGCAGCTTGGACAGGGGGTACTACAATGAGCAGCTCTTC. Its translation is CASSLDRGYYNEQLF.

This clonotype was found many times. The chain joins TRBV5-6 to TRBJ1-6, with unresolved D. The germline CDR1 and CDR2 sequences are SGHDT and YYEEEE. This CDR3 region has 14 residues. The V end lost 0 bases, the J end lost 7 bases, and 8 bases lay between the germline ends. The CDR3: CASSLVGQNSPLHF. CDR3 DNA: TGTGCCAGCAGCTTGGTTGGGCAGAATTCACCCCTCCACTTT.

This clonotype was counted ten times or more. The V and J genes are TRBV5-1 and TRBJ2-1, with 11 bases aligning to TRBD2. The CDR3 has 16 amino acids. CDR1 and CDR2 (germline): SGHRS, YFSETQ. Trimming removed 0 bases from V and 3 bases from J; junction bases left unmatched: 2. The CDR3 nucleotides are TGCGCCAGCAGCTTGGTCGGGACTAGCGGCTACAATGAGCAGTTCTTC. Translating gives CASSLVGTSGYNEQFF.

About this clonotype: A much larger clone lies one base from this, so it may be a read error. The V and J genes are TRBV2 and TRBJ2-7; D gene ambiguous. Germline CDR1 and CDR2: SNHLY and FYNNEI. Trimming cost V 10 bases and J 3 bases, with 19 bases left between them. CDR3 size: 14 residues. The CDR3 nucleotides read TGTGCCAACAAGGTAGACCATTCATTCTACGAGCAGTACTTC. Translating it yields CANKVDHSFYEQYF.

At least ten counts were recorded for this clonotype. The J gene is TRBJ2-3, the V gene TRBV7-2, with TRBD2 identical over 8 bases. Germline V CDR1 and CDR2: SGHTA, FQGNSA. CDR3 length: 17 residues. The ends lost 8 bases at V and 1 base at J; junction bases unmatched: 14. CDR3 bases: TGTGCCAGCGGCCGGGGGGGGCGGGAGTTCGGCACAGATACGCAGTATTTT. As protein: CASGRGGREFGTDTQYF.

This clonotype was counted ten times or more. The chain employs TRBV20-1 and TRBJ2-1; possible D gene TRBD2, 6 bases. The CDR3 is made up of 13 amino acids. Germline values: CDR1 DFQATT, CDR2 SNEGSKA (reference sequence). V lost 7 bases to trimming and J lost 0 bases, with 10 bases between them. This CDR3 is CSVGGSSYNEQFF. In nucleotides, the CDR3 is TGCAGTGTTGGAGGGAGCTCCTACAATGAGCAGTTCTTC.

The CDR3 DNA reads as TGCAGTGTCGGGACTAGCGGGACTCGCACCTACAATGAGCAGTATTTT. As protein: CSVGTSGTRTYNEQYF. The chain combines TRBV20-1 with TRBJ2-3, with 13 bases aligning to TRBD2. This CDR3 has 16 amino acids. With V trimmed by 7 bases and J by 11 bases, 18 bases remained unmatched. In germline, CDR1 is DFQATT, CDR2 SNEGSKA (reference sequence).

This clonotype was picked up many times. The CDR3 nucleotides are TGTGCCAGCAGCCAGGGACAGGGTGAAAAACTGTTTTTT. Translated: CASSQGQGEKLFF. This sequence joins TRBV7-9 and TRBJ1-4; the match to TRBD1 covers 9 bases. The CDR3 covers 13 residues. Germline CDR1 is SEHNR and CDR2 is FQNEAQ (reference sequence). V lost 5 bases, J lost 7 bases, and 2 bases stayed unmatched.

This clonotype was recorded at least ten times. The chain uses TRBV12-3 or TRBV12-4 and TRBJ2-1, with 9 bases aligning to TRBD2. V lost 5 bases to trimming and J lost 2 bases; unmatched junction nucleotides: 4. The CDR3 contains 15 residues. CDR3 in amino acids: CASSPLAGTYNEQFF. CDR3 bases: TGTGCCAGCAGTCCCCTAGCGGGAACCTACAATGAGCAGTTCTTC.

This clonotype has ten or more counts. The gene calls are TRBV6-4 and TRBJ2-7, with D unclear. V shed 11 bases and J shed 4 bases, with 18 bases lying between them. Germline V gives CDR1 MRHNA, CDR2 SNTAGT. This CDR3 comprises 13 residues. CDR3 nucleotide sequence: TGTGCCCCCTCGACTCCTAAATCGTACGAGCAGTACTTC. Translated: CAPSTPKSYEQYF.

To note about this clonotype: One base away lies a much larger clone, so this may be a sequencing read error. The rearrangement joins TRBV18 to TRBJ2-7; D might be TRBD2 (6 bases). Germline V gives CDR1 KGHSH, CDR2 LQKENI. V gave up 4 bases and J gave up 2 bases, with 15 bases separating them. The CDR3 runs to 15 residues. Here the CDR3 reads CASSRDWGITYEQYF. The CDR3 region has the DNA TGTGCCAGCTCACGGGACTGGGGGATAACCTACGAGCAGTACTTC.

The chain uses TRBV2 and TRBJ2-5, with D possibly being TRBD2 (5 bases). The V and J ends lost 7 bases and 5 bases respectively, with 14 bases between them. The CDR3 covers 13 residues. Per the germline V gene, CDR1 is SNHLY and CDR2 is FYNNEI. The CDR3 nucleotides are TGTGCCAGCACTGGAGGTATAGGGGAGACCCAGTACTTC. Translation gives CASTGGIGETQYF.

This clonotype was counted at least ten times. This chain joins TRBV12-3 or TRBV12-4 and TRBJ2-1; a possible D gene is TRBD1 (5 bases). V was cut by 6 bases and J by 9 bases, with 12 bases left in between. This CDR3 comprises 12 residues. CDR3 DNA sequence: TGTGCCAGCAGACAGGACGTAAGTGAGCAGTTCTTC. Translation: CASRQDVSEQFF.